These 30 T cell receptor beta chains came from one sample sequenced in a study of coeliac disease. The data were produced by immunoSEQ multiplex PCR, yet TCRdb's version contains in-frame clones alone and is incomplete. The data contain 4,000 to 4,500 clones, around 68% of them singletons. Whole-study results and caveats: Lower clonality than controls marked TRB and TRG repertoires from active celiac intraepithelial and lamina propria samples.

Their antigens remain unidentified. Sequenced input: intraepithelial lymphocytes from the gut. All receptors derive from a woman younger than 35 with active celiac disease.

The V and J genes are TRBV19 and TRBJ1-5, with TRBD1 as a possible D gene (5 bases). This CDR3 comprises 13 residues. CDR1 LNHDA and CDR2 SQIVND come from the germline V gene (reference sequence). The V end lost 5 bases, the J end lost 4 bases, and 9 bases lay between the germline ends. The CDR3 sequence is CASSAQGNQPQHF. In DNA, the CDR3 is TGTGCCAGTAGTGCCCAGGGTAATCAGCCCCAGCATTTT. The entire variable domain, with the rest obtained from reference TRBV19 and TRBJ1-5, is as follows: DGGITQSPKYLFRKEGQNVTLSCEQNLNHDAMYWYRQDPGQGLRLIYYSQIVNDFQKGDIAEGYSVSREKKESFPLTVTSAQKNPTAFYLCASSAQGNQPQHFGDGTRLSIL.

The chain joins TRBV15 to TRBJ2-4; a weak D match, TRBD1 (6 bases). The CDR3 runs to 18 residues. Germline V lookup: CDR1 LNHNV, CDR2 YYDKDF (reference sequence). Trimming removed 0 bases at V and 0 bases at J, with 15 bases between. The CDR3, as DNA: TGTGCCACCAGCAGAGACCGACAGGCGATTCTAGCCAAAAACATTCAGTACTTC. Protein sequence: CATSRDRQAILAKNIQYF.

The CDR3 is CASSLRDSYEQYF. The CDR3 nucleotides are TGTGCCAGCAGTTTGCGGGACTCCTACGAGCAGTACTTC. The chain links TRBV27 to TRBJ2-7; a weak D match, TRBD2 (6 bases). Germline V gives CDR1 MNHEY, CDR2 SMNVEV (reference sequence). The CDR3 is 13 residues long. The V end lost 3 bases, the J end lost 0 bases, and 6 bases lay between the germline ends.

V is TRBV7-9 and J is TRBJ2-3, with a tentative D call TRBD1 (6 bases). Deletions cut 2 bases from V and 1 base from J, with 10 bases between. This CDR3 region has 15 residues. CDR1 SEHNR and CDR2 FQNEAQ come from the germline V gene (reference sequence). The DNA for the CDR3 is TGTGCCAGCAGCTTACCAGGGGCGGGCACAGATACGCAGTATTTT. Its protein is CASSLPGAGTDTQYF.

The CDR3 region has the DNA TGTGCCAGCAGCGTCGGTGCGGGGCTCTCCTACGAGCAGTACTTC. Translated, it gives CASSVGAGLSYEQYF. The V gene is TRBV9, the J gene TRBJ2-7; a weak D match, TRBD2 (6 bases). Trimming shortened V by 2 bases and J by 0 bases, and 12 bases separated the two germline ends. The CDR3 is 15 residues long. Germline CDR1 reads SGDLS; CDR2 reads YYNGEE.

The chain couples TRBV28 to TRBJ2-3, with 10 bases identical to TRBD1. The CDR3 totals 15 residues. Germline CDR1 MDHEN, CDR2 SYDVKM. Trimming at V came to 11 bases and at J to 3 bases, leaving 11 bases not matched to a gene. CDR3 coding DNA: TGTGCCCTGCGTTTACCGGGACAGGGGACAGATACGCAGTATTTT. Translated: CALRLPGQGTDTQYF.

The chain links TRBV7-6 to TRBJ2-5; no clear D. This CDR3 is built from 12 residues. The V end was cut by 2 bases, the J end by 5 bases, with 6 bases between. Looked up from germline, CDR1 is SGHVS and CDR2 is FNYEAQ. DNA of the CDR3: TGTGCCAGCAGCTTATCCGAGGAGACCCAGTACTTC. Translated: CASSLSEETQYF.

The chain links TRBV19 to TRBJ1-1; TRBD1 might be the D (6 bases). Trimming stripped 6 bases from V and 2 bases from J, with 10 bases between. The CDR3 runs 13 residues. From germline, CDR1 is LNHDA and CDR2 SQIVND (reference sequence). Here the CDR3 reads CASSRTANTEAFF. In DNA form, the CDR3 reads TGTGCCAGTAGCAGGACAGCTAACACTGAAGCTTTCTTT.

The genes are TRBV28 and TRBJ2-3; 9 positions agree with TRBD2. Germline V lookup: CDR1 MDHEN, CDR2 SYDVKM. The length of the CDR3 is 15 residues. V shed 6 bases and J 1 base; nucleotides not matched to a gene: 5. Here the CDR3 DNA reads TGTGCCAGCAGAGCGGCGGGAGGGGGCACAGATACGCAGTATTTT. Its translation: CASRAAGGGTDTQYF.

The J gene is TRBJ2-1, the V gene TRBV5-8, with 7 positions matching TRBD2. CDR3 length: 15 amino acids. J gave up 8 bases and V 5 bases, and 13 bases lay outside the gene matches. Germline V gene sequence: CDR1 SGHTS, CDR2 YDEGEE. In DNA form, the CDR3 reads TGTGCCAGCAGAACCGGACTAGAGGTACTACATGAGCAGTTCTTC. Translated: CASRTGLEVLHEQFF.

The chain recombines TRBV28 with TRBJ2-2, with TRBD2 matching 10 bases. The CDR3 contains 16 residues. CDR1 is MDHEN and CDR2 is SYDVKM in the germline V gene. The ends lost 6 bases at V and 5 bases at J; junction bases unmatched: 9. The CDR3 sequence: CASRPLAGVETGELFF. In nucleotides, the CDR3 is TGTGCCAGCAGGCCTCTAGCGGGAGTAGAAACCGGGGAGCTGTTTTTT.

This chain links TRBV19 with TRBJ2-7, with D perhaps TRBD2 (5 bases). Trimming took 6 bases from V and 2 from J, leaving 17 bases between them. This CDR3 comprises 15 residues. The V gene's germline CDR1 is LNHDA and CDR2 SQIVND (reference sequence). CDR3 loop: CASSLPGLGTYEQYF. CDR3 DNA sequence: TGTGCCAGTAGCCTCCCGGGATTAGGGACCTACGAGCAGTACTTC.

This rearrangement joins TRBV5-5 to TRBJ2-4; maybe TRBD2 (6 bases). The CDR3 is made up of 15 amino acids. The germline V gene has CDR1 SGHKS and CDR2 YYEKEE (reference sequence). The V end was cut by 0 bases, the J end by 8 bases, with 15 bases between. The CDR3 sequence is CASSLAGPAGDIQYF. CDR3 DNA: TGTGCCAGCAGCTTGGCGGGACCAGCGGGCGACATTCAGTACTTC.

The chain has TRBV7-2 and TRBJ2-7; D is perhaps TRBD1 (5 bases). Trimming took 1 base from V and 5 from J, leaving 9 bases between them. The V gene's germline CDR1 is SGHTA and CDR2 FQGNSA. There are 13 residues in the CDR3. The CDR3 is CASSLGGLDEQYF. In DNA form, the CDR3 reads TGTGCCAGCAGCTTAGGGGGCTTGGACGAGCAGTACTTC.

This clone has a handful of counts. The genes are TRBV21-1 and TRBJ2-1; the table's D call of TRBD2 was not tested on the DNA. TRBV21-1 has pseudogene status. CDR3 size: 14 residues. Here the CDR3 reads CATSPVLQRDEQFF. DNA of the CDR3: TGTGCCACCAGCCCCGTCCTACAGAGGGATGAGCAGTTCTTC.

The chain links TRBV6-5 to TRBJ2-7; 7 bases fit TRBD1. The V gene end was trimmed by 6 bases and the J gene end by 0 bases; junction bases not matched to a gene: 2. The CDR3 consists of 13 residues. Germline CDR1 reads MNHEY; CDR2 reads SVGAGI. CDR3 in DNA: TGTGCCAGCAGCGGGACAGTCTCCTACGAGCAGTACTTC. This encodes CASSGTVSYEQYF.

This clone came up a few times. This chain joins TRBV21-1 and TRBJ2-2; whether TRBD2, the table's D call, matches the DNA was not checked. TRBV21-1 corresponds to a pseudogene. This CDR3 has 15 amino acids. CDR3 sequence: CASSKDGSWSGELFF. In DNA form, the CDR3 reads TGTGCCAGCAGCAAAGATGGTAGCTGGTCCGGGGAGCTGTTTTTT.

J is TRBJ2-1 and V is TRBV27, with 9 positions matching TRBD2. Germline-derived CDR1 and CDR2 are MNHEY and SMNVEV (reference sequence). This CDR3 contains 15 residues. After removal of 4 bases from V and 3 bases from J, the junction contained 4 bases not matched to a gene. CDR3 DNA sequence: TGTGCCAGCAGTTCGGGACTAGCTCTCTACAATGAGCAGTTCTTC. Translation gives CASSSGLALYNEQFF.

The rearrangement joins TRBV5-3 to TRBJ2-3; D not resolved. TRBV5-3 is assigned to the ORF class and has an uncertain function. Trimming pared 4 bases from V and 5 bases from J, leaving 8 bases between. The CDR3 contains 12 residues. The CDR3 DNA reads TGTGCCAGAAGCCCTCCGGGAGATACGCAGTATTTT. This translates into CARSPPGDTQYF.

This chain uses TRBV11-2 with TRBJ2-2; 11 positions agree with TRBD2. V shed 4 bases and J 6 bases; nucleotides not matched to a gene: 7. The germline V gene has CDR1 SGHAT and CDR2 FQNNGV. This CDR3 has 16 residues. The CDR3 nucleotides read TGTGCCAGCAGCTATGGGCTGGGACTAGCGGCCGGGGAGCTGTTTTTT. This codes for CASSYGLGLAAGELFF.

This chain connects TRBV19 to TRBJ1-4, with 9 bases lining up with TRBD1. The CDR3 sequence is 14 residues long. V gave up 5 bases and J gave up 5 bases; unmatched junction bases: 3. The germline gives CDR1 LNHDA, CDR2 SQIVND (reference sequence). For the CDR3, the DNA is TGTGCCAGTAGTCCGGGACAGGGAAATGAAAAACTGTTTTTT. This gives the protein CASSPGQGNEKLFF. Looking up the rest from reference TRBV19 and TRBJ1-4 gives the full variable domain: DGGITQSPKYLFRKEGQNVTLSCEQNLNHDAMYWYRQDPGQGLRLIYYSQIVNDFQKGDIAEGYSVSREKKESFPLTVTSAQKNPTAFYLCASSPGQGNEKLFFGSGTQLSVL.

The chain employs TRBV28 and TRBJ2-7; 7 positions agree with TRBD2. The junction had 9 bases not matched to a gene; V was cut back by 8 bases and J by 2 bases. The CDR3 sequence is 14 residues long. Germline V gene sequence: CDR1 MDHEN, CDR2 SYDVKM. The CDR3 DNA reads TGTGCCAGCTCCTTTGCGCTAGCGGCCTACGAGCAGTACTTC. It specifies CASSFALAAYEQYF.

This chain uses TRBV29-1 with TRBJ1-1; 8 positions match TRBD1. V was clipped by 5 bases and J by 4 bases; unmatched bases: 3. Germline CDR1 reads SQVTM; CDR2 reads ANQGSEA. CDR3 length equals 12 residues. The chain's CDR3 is CSVFTGGTEAFF. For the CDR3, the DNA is TGCAGCGTTTTTACAGGGGGCACTGAAGCTTTCTTT. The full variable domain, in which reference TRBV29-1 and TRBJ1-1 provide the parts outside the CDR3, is SAVISQKPSRDICQRGTSLTIQCQVDSQVTMMFWYRQQPGQSLTLIATANQGSEATYESGFVIDKFPISRPNLTFSTLTVSNMSPEDSSIYLCSVFTGGTEAFFGQGTRLTVV.

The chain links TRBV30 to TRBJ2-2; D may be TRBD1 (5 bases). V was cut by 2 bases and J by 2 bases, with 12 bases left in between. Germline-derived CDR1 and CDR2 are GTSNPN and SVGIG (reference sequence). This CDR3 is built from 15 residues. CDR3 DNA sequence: TGTGCCTGGAGTCTAGGGGTCGCAAACACCGGGGAGCTGTTTTTT. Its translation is CAWSLGVANTGELFF.

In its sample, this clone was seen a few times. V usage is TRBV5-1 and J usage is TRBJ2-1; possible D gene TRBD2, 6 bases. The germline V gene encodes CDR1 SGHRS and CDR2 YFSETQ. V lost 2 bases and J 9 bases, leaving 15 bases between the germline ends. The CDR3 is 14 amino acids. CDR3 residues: CASSFLGPGVEQFF. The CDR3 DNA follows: TGCGCCAGCAGCTTTCTAGGGCCGGGGGTTGAGCAGTTCTTC.

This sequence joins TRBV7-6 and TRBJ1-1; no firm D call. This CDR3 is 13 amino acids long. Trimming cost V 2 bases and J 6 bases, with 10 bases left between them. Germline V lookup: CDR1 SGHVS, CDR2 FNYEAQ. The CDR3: CASSLTARSEAFF. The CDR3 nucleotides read TGTGCCAGCAGCTTAACTGCGAGGTCTGAAGCTTTCTTT.

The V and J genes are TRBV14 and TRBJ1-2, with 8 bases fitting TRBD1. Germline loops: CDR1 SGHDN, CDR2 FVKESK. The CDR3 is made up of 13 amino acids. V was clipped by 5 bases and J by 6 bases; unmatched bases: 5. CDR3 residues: CASSSQGVDGYTF. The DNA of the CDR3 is TGTGCCAGCAGCTCACAGGGGGTGGATGGCTACACCTTC.

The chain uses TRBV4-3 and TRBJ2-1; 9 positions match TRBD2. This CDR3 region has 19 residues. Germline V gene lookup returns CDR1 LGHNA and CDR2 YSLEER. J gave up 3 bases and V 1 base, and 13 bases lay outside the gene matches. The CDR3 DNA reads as TGCGCCAGCAGCCAAGTAGATTTAGGGCGGGGGGGCCTCTACAATGAGCAGTTCTTC. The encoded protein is CASSQVDLGRGGLYNEQFF.

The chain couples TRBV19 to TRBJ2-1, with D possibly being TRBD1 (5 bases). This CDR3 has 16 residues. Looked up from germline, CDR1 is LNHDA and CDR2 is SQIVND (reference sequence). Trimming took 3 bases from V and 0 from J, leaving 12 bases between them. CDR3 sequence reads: CASSIPRASSYNEQFF. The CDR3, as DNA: TGTGCCAGTAGTATCCCCAGGGCGAGCTCCTACAATGAGCAGTTCTTC. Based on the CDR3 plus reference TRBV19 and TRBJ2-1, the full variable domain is DGGITQSPKYLFRKEGQNVTLSCEQNLNHDAMYWYRQDPGQGLRLIYYSQIVNDFQKGDIAEGYSVSREKKESFPLTVTSAQKNPTAFYLCASSIPRASSYNEQFFGPGTRLTVL.

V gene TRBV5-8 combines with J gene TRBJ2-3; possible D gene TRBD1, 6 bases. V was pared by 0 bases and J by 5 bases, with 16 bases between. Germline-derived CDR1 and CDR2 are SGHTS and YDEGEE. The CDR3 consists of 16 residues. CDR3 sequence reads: CASSLGLQGTGDTQYF. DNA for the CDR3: TGTGCCAGCAGCTTGGGGCTACAGGGAACAGGAGATACGCAGTATTTT.